The subject of this entry is one T cell receptor (beta chain). Its antigen is currently not known. Per-base quality was not reported, and no clone a single base away is much larger than it. In the germline V gene, CDR1 corresponds to MDHEN and CDR2 to SYDVKM. Trimming costs V 5 bases and J 2 bases, and their ends lie 16 bases apart. Including the terminal cysteine and phenylalanine, the CDR3 comprises 15 residues. CDR3 DNA is the only sequence kept; it has 45 bases, read in frame from the first base. In Seattle, one collaborating source enrolled patients while the infection was active and tracked those patients longitudinally over the course of disease. Each collaborating institution followed its own protocols to collect whole blood in K2EDTA tubes. For TCRbeta analysis, collaborators shipped samples in one of three forms: frozen whole blood, isolated PBMCs, or DNA extracted from either of those sample types.

The immunoSEQ Assay, a bias-controlled multiplex PCR, was used to amplify TCRbeta CDR3 regions from genomic DNA. In the authors' own workflow: Nucleated cell counts per sample were estimated from amplification of reference gene primers within the assay. Sequence reads were collapsed and filtered to measure the absolute abundance of every unique TCRbeta CDR3 rearrangement. For each sample, productive Simpson clonality was calculated as the square root of Simpson's diversity index across productive rearrangements. Here the immuneACCESS table is served through TCRdb, limited to in-frame sequences with V and J called. Missing clones are a known gap in these copies; in checked studies unresolved V genes cover under half, and the rest lacks a known reason. From that table come the V and J calls and clone size; the DNA was used to work out D and trimming. In this sample the table shows 440,000 or so clones, about nine tenths of which occur a single time. The ten largest clones capture approximately 1.5% of the sample.

The sample comes from a study of blood T cell repertoires in COVID-19 (dated by TCRdb to 2019 to 2021). For the wider study: The collaborator samples originated in the United States, Italy and Spain and spanned the acute and convalescent phases of COVID-19. Where HLA class I and class II types were available, the types were taken from metadata supplied by the sample provider, not from assay-based typing. The material from the prospective study consisted of cDNA or gDNA derived from T cells, B-cell-depleted T cells, or PBMCs. The samples were drawn from two sources: the first 160 participants of the ongoing ImmuneRACE study, and over 1,000 subjects contributed by 6 global collaborators. A freely available public database, intended as a resource for researchers studying the immune response to SARS-CoV-2, is where the repertoires were released. Subjects who had been exposed to COVID-19, were actively infected with it, or had recovered from it provided the deeply sampled blood TCRbeta repertoires that made up the dataset. Nearly every sample came with metadata listing a de-identified subject ID, COVID-19 status, age in years and sex.

Beyond this particular receptor, the publication reports: Clinical and demographic metadata were provided uncurated, with the amount varying by source and participant.

The sequence came from a middle-aged woman with COVID-19, enrolled during active disease. The chain joins TRBV28 to TRBJ2-7; TRBD1 could be the D gene, as 6 bases match. Specimen: peripheral blood. The CDR3 protein sequence reads: CASSIPRTDTYEQYF. The bases are TGTGCCAGCAGTATCCCAAGGACAGATACCTACGAGCAGTACTTC. Beyond the CDR3, the reference TRBV28 and TRBJ2-7 genes provide the residues; the full variable domain reads: DVKVTQSSRYLVKRTGEKVFLECVQDMDHENMFWYRQDPGLGLRLIYFSYDVKMKEKGDIPEGYSVSREKKERFSLILESASTNQTSMYLCASSIPRTDTYEQYFGPGTRLTVT.